Each of the 18 T cell receptor beta chains below was sequenced from the same sample in a study of T cells in tumors after PD-1 blockade. TCRdb keeps only in-frame clones here, not all; method: immunoSEQ multiplex PCR. The sample comprises 45,000 to 60,000 clones, around 85% of which are singletons, and about 4% rests with the top ten. Sequenced material: PBMCs, taken before anti-PD-1 treatment. These receptors all stem from a human donor with basal cell carcinoma.

The chain uses TRBV7-2 and TRBJ2-5; D might be TRBD2 (6 bases). This CDR3 spans 15 amino acids. Between the trimmed V and J ends, which lost 1 base and 4 bases, there was a span of 13 bases. The germline gives CDR1 SGHTA, CDR2 FQGNSA. The CDR3 DNA is TGTGCCAGCAGCTTAGGGGGGGACCCGGGAGAGACCCAGTACTTC. Translating gives CASSLGGDPGETQYF.

This clone showed up just once. The genes are TRBV19 and TRBJ2-3, with TRBD1 as a possible D gene (6 bases). Trimming removed 7 bases from V and 1 base from J, with 9 bases in between. The length of the CDR3 is 13 residues. In germline, CDR1 is LNHDA, CDR2 SQIVND (reference sequence). The CDR3 DNA sequence: TGTGCCAGTAATAAGGGGGGCACAGATACGCAGTATTTT. Its translation is CASNKGGTDTQYF.

Only a few counts were recorded for this clone. This chain uses TRBV4-1 with TRBJ1-2; D gene ambiguous. The CDR3 runs to 14 residues. Per the germline V gene, CDR1 is MGHRA and CDR2 is YSYEKL. Trimming took 1 base from V and 2 from J, leaving 8 bases between them. The CDR3 nucleotides are TGCGCCAGCAGCCAAGTCGGCAGCAACTATGGCTACACCTTC. Residues: CASSQVGSNYGYTF.

The chain is built from TRBV12-3 or TRBV12-4 and TRBJ1-2; 7 bases line up with TRBD1. The V gene end was trimmed by 5 bases and the J gene end by 6 bases; junction bases not matched to a gene: 6. This CDR3 contains 13 residues. The CDR3 coding sequence is TGTGCCAGCAGTCTCTCAGGGGGTAATGGCTACACCTTC. It encodes CASSLSGGNGYTF.

The chain carries TRBV2 and TRBJ2-7; 8 bases align to TRBD1. J lost 7 bases, V lost 6 bases, and 2 bases had no gene match. CDR1 and CDR2 from the germline V gene are SNHLY and FYNNEI. The CDR3 is 11 amino acids. CDR3 amino acids: CASRGDREQYF. Written as DNA, the CDR3 is TGTGCCAGCAGGGGGGACAGGGAGCAGTACTTC.

This rearrangement joins TRBV19 to TRBJ2-7; TRBD2 might be the D (5 bases). V gave up 3 bases and J gave up 3 bases, with 9 bases separating them. The CDR3 totals 13 residues. Germline V gene lookup returns CDR1 LNHDA and CDR2 SQIVND (reference sequence). CDR3 in amino acids: CASSIGRDYEQYF. The CDR3 coding sequence is TGTGCCAGTAGTATCGGTCGGGACTACGAGCAGTACTTC.

The chain carries TRBV6-5 and TRBJ2-3; 13 bases match TRBD2. The germline CDR1 and CDR2 sequences are MNHEY and SVGAGI. This CDR3 is built from 16 residues. The V and J ends lost 4 bases and 5 bases, in that order; junction bases with no gene match: 6. CDR3 sequence reads: CASSSRLAGGGDTQYF. The CDR3 DNA reads TGTGCCAGCAGTTCAAGACTAGCGGGGGGAGGAGATACGCAGTATTTT.

The chain couples TRBV30 to TRBJ2-5, with D maybe TRBD1 (5 bases). Germline CDR1 reads GTSNPN; CDR2 reads SVGIG (reference sequence). There are 15 residues in the CDR3. V lost 6 bases and J lost 5, with 22 bases in between. CDR3 sequence: CACTPKGSAVETQYF. The CDR3 nucleotides are TGTGCCTGCACCCCGAAGGGGTCGGCTGTCGAGACCCAGTACTTC.

This chain uses TRBV5-8 with TRBJ1-6; the D gene is possibly TRBD1 (5 bases). V lost 0 bases and J lost 5, with 15 bases in between. CDR1 and CDR2 from the germline V gene are SGHTS and YDEGEE. CDR3 length: 17 amino acids. Here the CDR3 DNA reads TGTGCCAGCAGCTTGGCCGGGGGTGGATCGAATAATTCACCCCTCCACTTT. Amino acid sequence: CASSLAGGGSNNSPLHF.

About this clone: One end of the junction does not line up with germline, which may come from a read error. The CDR3 DNA sequence: TGCGCCAGCAGCGCAGGGACCCAGCCCCCCTACAGTGAGCAGTTCTTC. Translated, it gives CASSAGTQPPYSEQFF. This chain uses TRBV5-1 with TRBJ2-1, with D perhaps given as TRBD1 or TRBD2 (5 bases each). CDR3 length equals 16 residues. Germline CDR1 reads SGHRS; CDR2 reads YFSETQ.

The V and J genes are TRBV3-1 (or the pseudogene TRBV3-2) and TRBJ2-7; 13 bases are shared with TRBD2. V lost 1 base, J lost 3 bases, and 0 bases stayed unmatched. There are 15 residues in the CDR3. The germline gives CDR1 LGHDT, CDR2 YNNKEL (reference sequence). The CDR3 coding sequence is TGTGCCAGCAGCCAAGGGACTAGCGGGAGCTACGAGCAGTACTTC. It translates to CASSQGTSGSYEQYF.

This clone was counted once. The chain uses TRBV18 and TRBJ2-1; D ambiguous. V lost 0 bases, J lost 9 bases, and 6 bases lay in between. The CDR3 consists of 12 residues. Germline V CDR1 and CDR2: KGHSH, LQKENI. CDR3 nucleotides: TGTGCCAGCTCACCACCGTTTAGTGAGCAGTTCTTC. This gives the protein CASSPPFSEQFF.

The chain couples TRBV7-9 to TRBJ1-2; no reliable D call. The ends were cut back, 0 bases at V and 2 bases at J, with 10 bases in the middle. The CDR3 spans 15 residues. CDR1 is SEHNR and CDR2 is FQNEAQ in the germline V gene (reference sequence). This CDR3 reads CASSLATGVNYGYTF. The CDR3 nucleotides read TGTGCCAGCAGCTTAGCAACCGGGGTGAACTATGGCTACACCTTC.

The chain has TRBV28 and TRBJ2-7; D is tentatively TRBD1 or TRBD2 (5 bases each). The V end was cut by 8 bases, the J end by 8 bases, with 10 bases between. The germline V gene has CDR1 MDHEN and CDR2 SYDVKM. This CDR3 is 10 amino acids long. This CDR3 reads CASYGTKQYF. For the CDR3, the DNA is TGTGCCAGCTATGGGACGAAGCAGTACTTC.

The chain joins TRBV20-1 to TRBJ1-3, with 9 bases that match TRBD1. The V and J ends lost 3 bases and 7 bases, in that order; junction bases with no gene match: 4. There are 13 residues in the CDR3. Germline V gene sequence: CDR1 DFQATT, CDR2 SNEGSKA (reference sequence). The CDR3 DNA sequence: TGCAGTGCTAGTTATACAGGGGGCAACACCATATATTTT. Translation: CSASYTGGNTIYF.

This clone was seen only a few times. The chain couples TRBV6-5 to TRBJ1-4; 9 positions agree with TRBD1. V shed 5 bases and J 8 bases; nucleotides not matched to a gene: 6. This CDR3 region has 14 residues. CDR1 is MNHEY and CDR2 is SVGAGI in the germline V gene. The CDR3 loop reads CASSPGTGREKLFF. Written as DNA, the CDR3 is TGTGCCAGCAGTCCCGGGACAGGGAGAGAAAAACTGTTTTTT.

The chain combines TRBV6-4 with TRBJ1-6; tentative D call: TRBD1 (6 bases). V gave up 0 bases and J gave up 9 bases, with 9 bases separating them. This CDR3 has 14 amino acids. Germline CDR1 and CDR2: MRHNA and SNTAGT. The chain's CDR3 is CASSDSTGGSPLHF. The DNA of the CDR3 is TGTGCCAGCAGTGACTCGACAGGAGGTTCACCCCTCCACTTT.

The chain carries TRBV19 and TRBJ1-1; TRBD1 aligns across 7 bases. This CDR3 comprises 13 residues. Trimming at V came to 3 bases and at J to 6 bases, leaving 4 bases not matched to a gene. Germline lookup yields CDR1 LNHDA and CDR2 SQIVND (reference sequence). CDR3 in DNA: TGTGCCAGTAGTATGCCCGGGACAGCTGAAGCTTTCTTT. This sequence encodes CASSMPGTAEAFF.